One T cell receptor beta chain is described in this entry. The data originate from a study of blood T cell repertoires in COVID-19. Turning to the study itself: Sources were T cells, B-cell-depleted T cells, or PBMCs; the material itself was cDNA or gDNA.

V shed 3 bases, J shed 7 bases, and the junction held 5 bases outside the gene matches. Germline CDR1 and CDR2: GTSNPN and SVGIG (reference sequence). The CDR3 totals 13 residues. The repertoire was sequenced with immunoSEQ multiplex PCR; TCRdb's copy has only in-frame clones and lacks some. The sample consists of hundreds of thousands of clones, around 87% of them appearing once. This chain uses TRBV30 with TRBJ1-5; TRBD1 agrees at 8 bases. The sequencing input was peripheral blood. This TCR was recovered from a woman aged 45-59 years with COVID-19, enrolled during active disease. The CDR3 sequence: CAWRRDRQQPQHF. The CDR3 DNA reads TGTGCCTGGAGGAGGGACAGGCAACAGCCCCAGCATTTT. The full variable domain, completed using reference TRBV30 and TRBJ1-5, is SQTIHQWPATLVQPVGSPLSLECTVEGTSNPNLYWYRQAAGRGLQLLFYSVGIGQISSEVPQNLSASRPQDRQFILSSKKLLLSDSGFYLCAWRRDRQQPQHFGDGTRLSIL.